One and the same sample provided the 30 T cell receptor beta chains below, sequenced in a study of high-grade serous ovarian cancer treatment subgroups. The tumor samples were collected prior to definitive surgery or chemotherapy. Some clones are missing from TCRdb's copy, which holds only in-frame ones; the method was immunoSEQ multiplex PCR. The sample shows several thousand clones, around 85% of them seen only once. Input material: tumor tissue. Source of these receptors: a human donor with high-grade serous ovarian cancer.

V is TRBV30 and J is TRBJ2-1; the match to TRBD2 covers 7 bases. CDR1 is GTSNPN and CDR2 is SVGIG in the germline V gene (reference sequence). The J segment lost 9 bases and the V segment lost 4 bases, leaving 12 bases of the junction unmatched. The length of the CDR3 is 14 residues. The CDR3 DNA follows: TGTGCCTGGAAGACCAGCGGGGCTCCTCCTGAGCAGTTCTTC. Translation: CAWKTSGAPPEQFF. Together with reference TRBV30 and TRBJ2-1, the CDR3 gives the full variable domain: SQTIHQWPATLVQPVGSPLSLECTVEGTSNPNLYWYRQAAGRGLQLLFYSVGIGQISSEVPQNLSASRPQDRQFILSSKKLLLSDSGFYLCAWKTSGAPPEQFFGPGTRLTVL.

The chain has TRBV7-9 and TRBJ1-3; weak D call: TRBD1 (5 bases). CDR1 and CDR2 from the germline V gene are SEHNR and FQNEAQ (reference sequence). V was cut by 7 bases and J by 0 bases, with 16 bases left in between. The length of the CDR3 is 16 residues. CDR3 amino acids: CASMKTDIYSGNTIYF. Written as DNA, the CDR3 is TGTGCCAGCATGAAGACAGACATTTACTCTGGAAACACCATATATTTT.

The chain carries TRBV2 and TRBJ2-7; 13 bases fit TRBD2. The germline CDR1 and CDR2 sequences are SNHLY and FYNNEI. Trimming cost V 6 bases and J 3 bases; bases outside gene matches: 5. This CDR3 is built from 15 residues. The CDR3 DNA sequence: TGTGCCAGCAGAGACGGACTAGCGGGAGTCTACGAGCAGTACTTC. It translates to CASRDGLAGVYEQYF.

The rearrangement joins TRBV28 to TRBJ2-7; TRBD2 matches at 12 bases. V dropped 3 bases and J dropped 3; count of bases not matched to a gene: 3. The CDR3 spans 15 residues. Looked up from germline, CDR1 is MDHEN and CDR2 is SYDVKM. The chain's CDR3 is CASSLLTSGSYEQYF. The CDR3 nucleotides are TGTGCCAGCAGTTTGTTGACTAGCGGGAGCTACGAGCAGTACTTC.

The CDR3 region has the DNA TGTGCCAGCAGCCTCGGGGGCACAGATACGCAGTATTTT. Amino acids: CASSLGGTDTQYF. This chain links TRBV7-8 with TRBJ2-3; the D gene is possibly TRBD2 (5 bases). Trimming removed 5 bases from V and 1 base from J, with 7 bases in between. This CDR3 contains 13 residues. Looked up from germline, CDR1 is SGHVS and CDR2 is FQNEAQ.

The CDR3 here is CASSEDRVYNEQFF. The CDR3 coding sequence is TGTGCCAGCAGCGAGGACAGGGTTTACAATGAGCAGTTCTTC. The rearrangement joins TRBV28 to TRBJ2-1, with 8 nucleotides matching TRBD1. Germline V gives CDR1 MDHEN, CDR2 SYDVKM. CDR3 length: 14 residues. V lost 6 bases, J lost 4 bases, and 5 bases stayed unmatched.

This clone was observed a handful of times. This chain uses TRBV9 with TRBJ2-3; D call uncertain. The CDR3 contains 15 residues. Germline CDR1 is SGDLS and CDR2 is YYNGEE. Trimming shortened V by 0 bases and J by 2 bases, and 10 bases separated the two germline ends. CDR3 nucleotide sequence: TGTGCCAGCAGCGTAGAGTTGTACCTCACAGATACGCAGTATTTT. Its protein is CASSVELYLTDTQYF. The entire variable domain, with the rest obtained from reference TRBV9 and TRBJ2-3, is as follows: DSGVTQTPKHLITATGQRVTLRCSPRSGDLSVYWYQQSLDQGLQFLIQYYNGEERAKGNILERFSAQQFPDLHSELNLSSLELGDSALYFCASSVELYLTDTQYFGPGTRLTVL.

V is TRBV4-2 and J is TRBJ2-7, with 15 bases matching TRBD2. V was clipped by 1 base and J by 0 bases; unmatched bases: 4. Germline-derived CDR1 and CDR2 are LGHNA and YNFKEQ. The CDR3 covers 18 residues. The CDR3 region is CASSQAGLAGGSSYEQYF. CDR3 in DNA: TGTGCCAGCAGCCAAGCCGGACTAGCGGGAGGGTCCTCCTACGAGCAGTACTTC.

The chain combines TRBV4-1 with TRBJ1-6; TRBD1 might be the D (6 bases). The CDR3 sequence is 15 residues long. Germline values: CDR1 MGHRA, CDR2 YSYEKL. V lost 1 base and J 8 bases, leaving 12 bases between the germline ends. The CDR3 spells CASSQVEGGDSPLHF. The CDR3 DNA reads as TGCGCCAGCAGCCAAGTTGAGGGGGGAGATTCACCCCTCCACTTT.

The gene calls are TRBV6-6 and TRBJ2-1, with TRBD1 matching over 9 bases. This CDR3 contains 16 residues. V gave up 6 bases and J gave up 7 bases; unmatched junction bases: 13. Germline-derived CDR1 and CDR2 are MNHNY and SVGAGI (reference sequence). This CDR3 is CASRSLRTGVGNEQFF. The CDR3 DNA sequence: TGTGCCAGCAGGTCCCTTCGGACAGGGGTAGGGAATGAGCAGTTCTTC.

The chain recombines TRBV30 with TRBJ2-1; TRBD1 aligns across 9 bases. Germline-derived CDR1 and CDR2 are GTSNPN and SVGIG (reference sequence). The CDR3 loop spans 14 amino acids. V shed 5 bases and J 7 bases; nucleotides not matched to a gene: 9. The CDR3 DNA follows: TGTGCCTGGTGGGGGACAGGGCTGGGGAATGAGCAGTTCTTC. This sequence encodes CAWWGTGLGNEQFF.

This rearrangement joins TRBV6-1 to TRBJ2-5; the D is unclear. Trimming cost V 2 bases and J 5 bases, with 9 bases left between them. Germline CDR1 is MNHNS and CDR2 is SASEGT. The CDR3 has 13 amino acids. The CDR3 DNA sequence: TGTGCCAGCAGTGAAAGTATTGGCGAGACCCAGTACTTC. It yields the protein CASSESIGETQYF.

This chain links TRBV20-1 with TRBJ2-5, with D unclear. Germline V gives CDR1 DFQATT, CDR2 SNEGSKA (reference sequence). The CDR3 runs 11 residues. Trimming pared 0 bases from V and 5 bases from J, leaving 4 bases between. This CDR3 is CSARDQETQYF. In nucleotides, the CDR3 is TGCAGTGCTAGAGATCAGGAGACCCAGTACTTC.

This clone was counted once. The chain has TRBV5-5 and TRBJ2-7; 7 nucleotides align to TRBD2. This CDR3 region has 15 residues. Germline lookup yields CDR1 SGHKS and CDR2 YYEKEE (reference sequence). Losses at the gene ends were 0 bases for V and 0 bases for J; bases not matched to a gene: 3. The CDR3 sequence: CASSLGGGASYEQYF. As DNA, the CDR3 is TGTGCCAGCAGCTTGGGGGGAGGGGCCTCCTACGAGCAGTACTTC.

The chain has TRBV28 and TRBJ2-2; unclear D gene. The CDR3 covers 13 residues. Germline CDR1 MDHEN, CDR2 SYDVKM. With 2 bases removed from V and 1 base from J, the gap between germline ends came to 2 bases. The CDR3 spells CASSLLNTGELFF. DNA of the CDR3: TGTGCCAGCAGTTTACTGAACACCGGGGAGCTGTTTTTT.

As for this clone: The junction shows a germline mismatch at one end, possibly a read error. Other DNA sequences within the sample encode an identical CDR3. This chain uses TRBV5-4 with TRBJ2-2, with 10 bases lining up with TRBD2. This CDR3 region has 16 residues. Looked up from germline, CDR1 is SGHNT and CDR2 is YYREEE (reference sequence). The CDR3 DNA is TGTGCCAGCAGCTTAGCGGGAGGGGCGAACACCGGGGAGCTGTTTTTC. It codes for CASSLAGGANTGELFF.

The gene calls are TRBV7-9 and TRBJ1-4; D is undetermined. CDR3 length: 14 amino acids. Germline V gene data show CDR1 as SEHNR and CDR2 as FQNEAQ (reference sequence). The germline V and J ends were trimmed by 5 bases and 8 bases, with 15 bases remaining between them. In nucleotides, the CDR3 is TGTGCCAGCAGCCGCAAGGTCAGCTTCGAAAAACTGTTTTTT. Amino acids: CASSRKVSFEKLFF.

This chain joins TRBV9 and TRBJ2-5, with TRBD1 identical over 11 bases. The V and J ends lost 4 bases and 2 bases, in that order; junction bases with no gene match: 7. The CDR3 extends over 16 amino acids. Germline V lookup: CDR1 SGDLS, CDR2 YYNGEE. This CDR3 reads CASSPWTGGGQETQYF. The CDR3, as DNA: TGTGCCAGCAGCCCATGGACAGGGGGCGGGCAAGAGACCCAGTACTTC.

The chain uses TRBV19 and TRBJ2-2, with 10 nucleotides matching TRBD2. The trim removed 6 bases at V and 4 bases at J, leaving 8 bases unmatched. Germline CDR1 is LNHDA and CDR2 is SQIVND (reference sequence). The CDR3 has 16 amino acids. This CDR3 is CASSPGTSVFTGELFF. In DNA, the CDR3 is TGTGCCAGTAGCCCCGGGACTAGCGTCTTCACCGGGGAGCTGTTTTTT.

J is TRBJ2-5 and V is TRBV7-8; 8 bases are shared with TRBD2. V shed 4 bases and J 1 base; nucleotides not matched to a gene: 14. The CDR3 runs 18 residues. The germline V gene encodes CDR1 SGHVS and CDR2 FQNEAQ. DNA of the CDR3: TGTGCCAGCAGCTCACACCTTTGGGAGCGGGGGACCCAAGAGACCCAGTACTTC. Translating gives CASSSHLWERGTQETQYF.

A single count supports this clone. The rearrangement uses TRBV4-3 and TRBJ2-6; 9 bases align to TRBD1. Germline CDR1 and CDR2: LGHNA and YSLEER. CDR3 length: 16 amino acids. V shed 5 bases, J shed 0 bases, and the junction held 2 bases outside the gene matches. CDR3 in amino acids: CASSRDRVSGANVLTF. The CDR3 nucleotides are TGCGCCAGCAGCAGGGACAGGGTCTCTGGGGCCAACGTCCTGACTTTC.

This clone occurred once. The chain couples TRBV5-5 to TRBJ2-2; D gene ambiguous. The CDR3 totals 12 residues. Germline lookup yields CDR1 SGHKS and CDR2 YYEKEE (reference sequence). V lost 1 base to trimming and J lost 4 bases, with 2 bases between them. The chain's CDR3 is CASSLITGELFF. CDR3 in DNA: TGTGCCAGCAGCTTGATCACCGGGGAGCTGTTTTTT.

The J gene is TRBJ2-2, the V gene TRBV6-5; D unclear. The CDR3 is 14 amino acids. V was shortened by 5 bases and J by 3 bases, with 10 bases between the two germline ends. Germline V gene data show CDR1 as MNHEY and CDR2 as SVGAGI. CDR3 sequence (DNA): TGTGCCAGCAGTCCCCGGGCAGACACCGGGGAGCTGTTTTTT. Protein product: CASSPRADTGELFF.

The genes are TRBV7-2 and TRBJ2-2; a possible D gene is TRBD2 (7 bases). Germline lookup yields CDR1 SGHTA and CDR2 FQGNSA. CDR3 length: 15 residues. Trimming took 0 bases from V and 4 from J, leaving 9 bases between them. The CDR3 bases are TGTGCCAGCAGCTTAGCGGGGGGGGCCACCGGGGAGCTGTTTTTT. Amino acids: CASSLAGGATGELFF. The whole variable domain, remainder taken from reference TRBV7-2 and TRBJ2-2, is GAGVSQSPSNKVTEKGKDVELRCDPISGHTALYWYRQSLGQGLEFLIYFQGNSAPDKSGLPSDRFSAERTGGSVSTLTIQRTQQEDSAVYLCASSLAGGATGELFFGEGSRLTVL.

This sequence joins TRBV30 and TRBJ1-2, with TRBD1 matching 7 bases. V was pared by 3 bases and J by 7 bases, with 8 bases of the junction left unmatched. CDR1 is GTSNPN, CDR2 SVGIG, per germline (reference sequence). The CDR3 loop spans 13 amino acids. The CDR3 DNA sequence: TGTGCCTGGAGAGAAACAGGGGTGGCTGGCTACACCTTC. It encodes CAWRETGVAGYTF.

The CDR3 DNA reads as TGTGCCAGCAGCCCAATCACCTGGGGACTAGCGGGAGATAACAATGAGCAGTTCTTC. Translated, it gives CASSPITWGLAGDNNEQFF. V is TRBV11-3 and J is TRBJ2-1; 14 nucleotides agree with TRBD2. Germline-derived CDR1 and CDR2 are SGHNT and YENEEA. The CDR3 runs to 19 residues. V lost 5 bases, J lost 5 bases, and 14 bases stayed unmatched.

The V and J genes are TRBV7-3 and TRBJ2-6; tentatively, D is TRBD2 (6 bases). This CDR3 is 17 amino acids long. Germline CDR1 is SGHTA and CDR2 is FQGTGA. The V gene lost 2 bases and the J gene lost 0 bases, with 11 bases spanning the gap. CDR3 sequence reads: CASSLGGILSGANVLTF. Written as DNA, the CDR3 is TGTGCCAGCAGCTTAGGAGGGATCCTCTCTGGGGCCAACGTCCTGACTTTC.

The chain combines TRBV14 with TRBJ2-5; the match to TRBD2 covers 9 bases. The junction had 0 bases not matched to a gene; V was cut back by 2 bases and J by 2 bases. Germline loops: CDR1 SGHDN, CDR2 FVKESK. The CDR3 runs to 14 residues. The CDR3 coding sequence is TGTGCCAGCAGCCAACTAGCGGGGCAAGAGACCCAGTACTTC. Amino acid sequence: CASSQLAGQETQYF.

The J gene is TRBJ2-7, the V gene TRBV14, with D hard to call. Germline CDR1 and CDR2: SGHDN and FVKESK. CDR3 length: 12 residues. V was cut by 4 bases and J by 3 bases, with 7 bases left in between. Here the CDR3 DNA reads TGTGCCAGCAGCCTACACAACTACGAGCAGTACTTC. Residues: CASSLHNYEQYF.

The table lists this clone with a count of one. The chain has TRBV19 and TRBJ1-5; D perhaps matches TRBD1 (5 bases). V was trimmed by 4 bases and J by 2 bases, leaving 18 bases between them. Germline CDR1 and CDR2: LNHDA and SQIVND (reference sequence). The CDR3 runs to 17 residues. The CDR3, as DNA: TGTGCCAGTAGTACCCCGGGACGCGGGGATGGCAATCAGCCCCAGCATTTT. Protein sequence: CASSTPGRGDGNQPQHF.